Below, one T cell receptor (beta chain) is given with its context. No antigen is known for it. No qualities accompany the bases; no much larger clone lies one base away. V lost 5 bases and J lost 3 bases; the stretch between them is 10 bases long. The CDR1 and CDR2 encoded by the germline V gene are MNHEY and SVGEGT. The CDR3 sequence holds 13 residues, the cysteine and phenylalanine included. Kept here is only the CDR3 DNA, which spans 39 bases and is read in frame from base 1. The data were obtained in a study of blood T cell repertoires in COVID-19 (dated by TCRdb to about 2020). About the investigation overall: The collaborator samples originated in the United States, Italy and Spain and spanned the acute and convalescent phases of COVID-19. The prospective study material was composed of cDNA or gDNA derived from T cells, B-cell-depleted T cells, or PBMCs. Samples were obtained from the ongoing ImmuneRACE study (first 160 participants) and from about 1,300 subjects provided by 6 global collaborators. Where available, HLA class I and class II types were taken from metadata supplied by the sample provider and were not determined by assay-based typing. The repertoires were made available in a free public database intended to serve as a resource for research on the immune response to SARS-CoV-2. The dataset comprised deeply sampled blood TCRbeta repertoires from subjects exposed to, actively infected with, or recovered from COVID-19. Nearly every sample came with metadata listing a de-identified subject ID, COVID-19 status, age in years and sex.

The immunoSEQ Assay, a bias-controlled multiplex PCR, was used to amplify TCRbeta CDR3 regions from genomic DNA. The original pipeline was this. The number of nucleated cells in each sample was estimated from the amplification of reference gene primers within the assay. Sequence reads were collapsed and filtered to measure the absolute abundance of every unique TCRbeta CDR3 rearrangement. For each sample, productive Simpson clonality was calculated as the square root of Simpson's diversity index over productive rearrangements. The table comes from immuneACCESS by way of TCRdb, which keeps in-frame sequences with V and J called. Part of the clones is missing from these tables; in studies checked, under half for an unresolved V gene and the rest for unknown reasons. V and J calls plus clone size are reproduced from that table; the DNA served to infer D and trimming. For this sample the table gives a few hundred thousand clones, of which around four fifths were detected only once. Approximately 5% of the sample comes from the top ten.

Participants in the prospective study were aged 18 to 89 years, lived in over 20 United States geographic areas, and enrolled through a virtual design. Cohort assignment in the prospective study relied on participant-reported clinical history from a screening survey and a study questionnaire. For ImmuneRACE Cohort 3, a participant was defined as recovered based on two consecutive negative NP/OP PCR tests, clearance by a healthcare professional, or resolution of symptoms. In the prospective study, whole blood, serum and a nasopharyngeal or oropharyngeal swab were collected from each participant by mobile phlebotomists. Additional blood draws and questionnaires over a roughly two-month period could optionally be provided by prospective study participants. Blood samples from the prospective study were shipped frozen or at room temperature prior to DNA extraction. General findings and caveats noted by the study authors: The quantity of clinical and demographic metadata differed by source and by participant and was supplied without curation.

The sequenced material came from PBMCs or T cells enriched from blood (not recorded which). The source of this sequence is a woman aged 45-60 years who had recovered from COVID-19. The rearrangement combines TRBV6-2 or TRBV6-3 with TRBJ1-2; tentative D gene TRBD1, with 6 bases matching. The CDR3 loop reads CASSPDRYYGYTF. The nucleotides read TGTGCCAGCAGTCCGGACAGATACTATGGCTACACCTTC.